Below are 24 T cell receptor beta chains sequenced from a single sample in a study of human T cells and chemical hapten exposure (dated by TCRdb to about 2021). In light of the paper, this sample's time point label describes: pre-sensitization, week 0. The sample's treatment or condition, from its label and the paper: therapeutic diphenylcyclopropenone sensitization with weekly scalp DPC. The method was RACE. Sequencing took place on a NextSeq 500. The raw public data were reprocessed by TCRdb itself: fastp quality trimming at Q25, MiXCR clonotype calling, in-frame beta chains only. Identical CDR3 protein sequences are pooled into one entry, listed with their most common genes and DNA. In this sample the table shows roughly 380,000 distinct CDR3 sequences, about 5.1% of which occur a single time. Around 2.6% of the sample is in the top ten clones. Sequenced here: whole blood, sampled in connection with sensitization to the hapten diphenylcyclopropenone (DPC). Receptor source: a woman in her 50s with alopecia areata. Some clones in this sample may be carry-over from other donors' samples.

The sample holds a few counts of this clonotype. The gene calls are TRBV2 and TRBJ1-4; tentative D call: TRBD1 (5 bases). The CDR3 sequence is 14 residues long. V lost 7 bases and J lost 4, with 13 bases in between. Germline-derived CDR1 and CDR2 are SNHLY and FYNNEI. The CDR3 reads CASTPGQLNEKLFF. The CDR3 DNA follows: TGTGCCAGCACCCCGGGGCAGCTTAATGAAAAACTGTTTTTT.

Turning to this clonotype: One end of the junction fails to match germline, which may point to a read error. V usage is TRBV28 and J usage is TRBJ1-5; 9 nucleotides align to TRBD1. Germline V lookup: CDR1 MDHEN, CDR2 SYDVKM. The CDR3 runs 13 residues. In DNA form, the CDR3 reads TGTGCCACTCGGGGACAGGGCAACCAGCCCCAGCATTTT. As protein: CATRGQGNQPQHF.

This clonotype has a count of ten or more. The CDR3 loop is CASSQGSAGLNSPLHF. CDR3 nucleotide sequence: TGTGCCAGCAGCCAAGGGTCGGCAGGGCTCAACTCACCCCTCCACTTT. V is TRBV3-1 and J is TRBJ1-6, with D maybe TRBD1 (5 bases). The CDR3 loop spans 16 amino acids. Trimming removed 1 base from V and 10 bases from J, with 17 bases in between. Germline CDR1 reads LGHDT; CDR2 reads YNNKEL (reference sequence).

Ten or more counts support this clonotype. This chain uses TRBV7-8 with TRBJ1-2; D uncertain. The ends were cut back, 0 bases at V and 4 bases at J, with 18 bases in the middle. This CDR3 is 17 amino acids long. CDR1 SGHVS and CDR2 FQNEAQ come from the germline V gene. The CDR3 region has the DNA TGTGCCAGCAGCTTAGCGTCGGCCGACGGACCAATCTATGGCTACACCTTC. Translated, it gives CASSLASADGPIYGYTF.

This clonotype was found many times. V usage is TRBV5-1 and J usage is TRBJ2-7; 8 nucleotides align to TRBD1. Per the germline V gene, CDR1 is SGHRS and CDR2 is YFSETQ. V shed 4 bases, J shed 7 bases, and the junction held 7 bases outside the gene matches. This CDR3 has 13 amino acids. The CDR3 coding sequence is TGCGCCAGCAGCCCACGGGACAGGAATGAGCAGTACTTC. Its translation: CASSPRDRNEQYF.

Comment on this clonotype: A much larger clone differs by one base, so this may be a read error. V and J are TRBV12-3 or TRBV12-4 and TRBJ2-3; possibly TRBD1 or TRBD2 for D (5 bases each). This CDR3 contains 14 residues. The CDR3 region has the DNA TGTGCCAGCAGCCGGGACGGTGATACAGGTACGCAGTATTTT. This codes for CASSRDGDTGTQYF.

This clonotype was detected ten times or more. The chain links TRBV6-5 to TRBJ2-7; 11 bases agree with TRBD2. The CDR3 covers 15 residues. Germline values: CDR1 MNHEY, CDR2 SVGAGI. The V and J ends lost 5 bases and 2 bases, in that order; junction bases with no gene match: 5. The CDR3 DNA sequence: TGTGCCAGCAGTGAGTTAGCGGGAGGGCCCTACGAGCAGTACTTC. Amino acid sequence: CASSELAGGPYEQYF.

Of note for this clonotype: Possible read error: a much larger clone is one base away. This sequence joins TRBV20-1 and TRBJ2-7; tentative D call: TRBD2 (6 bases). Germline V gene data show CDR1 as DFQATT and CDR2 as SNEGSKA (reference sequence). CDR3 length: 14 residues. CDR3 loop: CSASRGDSPYEQNF. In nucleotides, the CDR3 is TGCAGTGCTAGCCGCGGGGATTCGCCCTACGAGCAGAACTTC.

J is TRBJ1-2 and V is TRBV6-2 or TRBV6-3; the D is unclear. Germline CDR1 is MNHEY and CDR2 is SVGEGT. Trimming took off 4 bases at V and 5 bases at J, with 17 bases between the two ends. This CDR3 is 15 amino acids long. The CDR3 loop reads CASSSSGRRQYGYTF. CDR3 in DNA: TGTGCCAGCAGTTCGTCGGGCAGACGTCAGTATGGCTACACCTTC.

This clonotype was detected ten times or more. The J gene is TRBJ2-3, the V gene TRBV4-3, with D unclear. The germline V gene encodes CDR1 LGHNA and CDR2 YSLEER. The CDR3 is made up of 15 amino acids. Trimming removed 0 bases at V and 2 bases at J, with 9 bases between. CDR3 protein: CASSQDATDTDTQYF. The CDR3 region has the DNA TGCGCCAGCAGCCAAGATGCGACCGACACAGATACGCAGTATTTT.

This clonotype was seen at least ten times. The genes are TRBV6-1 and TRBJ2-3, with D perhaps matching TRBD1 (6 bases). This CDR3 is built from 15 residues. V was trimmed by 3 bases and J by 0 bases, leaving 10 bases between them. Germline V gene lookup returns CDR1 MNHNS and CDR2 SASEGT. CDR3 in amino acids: CASSETTGSTDTQYF. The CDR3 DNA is TGTGCCAGCAGTGAGACGACAGGAAGCACAGATACGCAGTATTTT.

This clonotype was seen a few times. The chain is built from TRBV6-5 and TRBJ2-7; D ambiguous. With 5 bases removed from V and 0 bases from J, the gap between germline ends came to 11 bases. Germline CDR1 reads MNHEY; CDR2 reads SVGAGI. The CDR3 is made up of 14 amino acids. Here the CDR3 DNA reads TGTGCCAGCAGTCCCGGACGGATCTCCTACGAGCAGTACTTC. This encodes CASSPGRISYEQYF.

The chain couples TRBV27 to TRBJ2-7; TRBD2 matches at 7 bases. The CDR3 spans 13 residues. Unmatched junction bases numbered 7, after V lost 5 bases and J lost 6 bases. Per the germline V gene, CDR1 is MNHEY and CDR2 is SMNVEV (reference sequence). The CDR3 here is CASSIAGVGEQYF. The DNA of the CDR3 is TGTGCCAGCAGTATCGCGGGGGTGGGCGAGCAGTACTTC.

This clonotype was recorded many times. The DNA for the CDR3 is TGTGCCACCAGTGACGCGCCAAGGACAGATACGCAGTATTTT. Its translation is CATSDAPRTDTQYF. V is TRBV24-1 and J is TRBJ2-3; no firm D call. V was clipped by 4 bases and J by 3 bases, with 10 bases between them. Germline V gives CDR1 KGHDR, CDR2 SFDVKD. The CDR3 sequence is 14 residues long.

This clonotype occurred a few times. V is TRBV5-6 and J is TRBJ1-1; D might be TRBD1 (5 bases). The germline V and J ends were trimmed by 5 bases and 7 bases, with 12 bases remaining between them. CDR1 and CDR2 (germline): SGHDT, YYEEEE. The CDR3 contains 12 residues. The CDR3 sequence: CASSYRDGEAFF. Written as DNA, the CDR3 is TGTGCCAGCAGTTACCGGGACGGTGAAGCTTTCTTT.

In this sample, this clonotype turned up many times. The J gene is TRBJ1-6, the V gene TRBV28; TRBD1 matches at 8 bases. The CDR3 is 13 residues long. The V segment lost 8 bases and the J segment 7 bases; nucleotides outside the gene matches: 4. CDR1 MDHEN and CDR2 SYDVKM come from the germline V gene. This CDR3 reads CASSDRVNSPLHF. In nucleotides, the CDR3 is TGTGCCAGCTCGGACAGGGTCAATTCACCCCTCCACTTT.

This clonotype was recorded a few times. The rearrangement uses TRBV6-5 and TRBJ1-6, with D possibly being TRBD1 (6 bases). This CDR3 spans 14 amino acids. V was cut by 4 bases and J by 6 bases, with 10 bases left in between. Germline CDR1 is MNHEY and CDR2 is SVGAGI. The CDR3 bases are TGTGCCAGCAGTTGGACAGTCCTTAATTCACCCCTCCACTTT. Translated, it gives CASSWTVLNSPLHF.

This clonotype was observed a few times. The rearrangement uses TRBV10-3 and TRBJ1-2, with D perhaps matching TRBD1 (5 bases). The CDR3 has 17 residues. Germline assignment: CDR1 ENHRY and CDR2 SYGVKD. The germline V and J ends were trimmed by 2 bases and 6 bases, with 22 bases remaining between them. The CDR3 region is CAISEPEATSRGNGYTF. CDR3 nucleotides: TGTGCCATCAGTGAGCCCGAGGCTACATCCCGGGGCAATGGCTACACCTTC.

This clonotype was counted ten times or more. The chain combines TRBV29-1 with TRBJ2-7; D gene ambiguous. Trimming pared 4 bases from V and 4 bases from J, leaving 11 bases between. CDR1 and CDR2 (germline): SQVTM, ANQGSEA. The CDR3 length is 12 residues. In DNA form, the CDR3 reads TGCAGCGTTGTACCGTCCGCGTACGAGCAGTACTTC. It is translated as CSVVPSAYEQYF.

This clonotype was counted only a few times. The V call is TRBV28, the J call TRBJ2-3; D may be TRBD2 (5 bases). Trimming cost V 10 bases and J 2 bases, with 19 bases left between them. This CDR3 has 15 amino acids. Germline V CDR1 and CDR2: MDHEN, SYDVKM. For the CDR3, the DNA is TGTGCCACCGAGGCCTTGGCGGGTGTCACAGATACGCAGTATTTT. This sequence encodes CATEALAGVTDTQYF.

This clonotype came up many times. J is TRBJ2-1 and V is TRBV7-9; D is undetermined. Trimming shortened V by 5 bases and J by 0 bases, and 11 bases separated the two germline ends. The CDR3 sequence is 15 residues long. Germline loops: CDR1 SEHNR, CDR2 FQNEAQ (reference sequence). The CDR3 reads CASSQYKGSYNEQFF. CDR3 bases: TGTGCCAGCAGCCAATACAAGGGCTCCTACAATGAGCAGTTCTTC.

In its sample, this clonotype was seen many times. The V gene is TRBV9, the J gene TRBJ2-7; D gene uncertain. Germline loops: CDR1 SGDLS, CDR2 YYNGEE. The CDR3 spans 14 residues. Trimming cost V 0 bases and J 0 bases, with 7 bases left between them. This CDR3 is CASSVGASSYEQYF. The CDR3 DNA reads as TGTGCCAGCAGCGTAGGGGCCAGCTCCTACGAGCAGTACTTC.

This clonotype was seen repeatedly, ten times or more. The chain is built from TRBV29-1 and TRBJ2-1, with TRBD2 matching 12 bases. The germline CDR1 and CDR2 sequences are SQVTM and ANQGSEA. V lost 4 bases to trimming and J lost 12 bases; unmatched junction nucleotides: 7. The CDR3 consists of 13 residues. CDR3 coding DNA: TGCAGCGTTGCTAGCGGGAGGGCCAGAGTGCAGTTCTTC. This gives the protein CSVASGRARVQFF.

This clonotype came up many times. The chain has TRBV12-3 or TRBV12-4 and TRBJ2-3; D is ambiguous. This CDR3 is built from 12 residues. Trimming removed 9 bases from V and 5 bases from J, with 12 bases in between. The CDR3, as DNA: TGTGCCAGTAGTATCCCGGGAGATACGCAGTATTTT. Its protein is CASSIPGDTQYF.